This paragraph covers one T cell receptor (beta chain) sequence. This record comes from a study of early T cells in non-severe SARS-CoV-2 infection. Individual cDNA molecules were tagged with unique molecular identifiers, the study reported. Each CDR3 protein gets one entry after TCRdb re-called the 5' RACE reads with MiXCR. The table records 80,000 to 95,000 distinct CDR3 sequences, 12% to 15% of them present only once. Per the germline V gene, CDR1 is SGDLS and CDR2 is YYNGEE. With 0 bases removed from V and 0 bases from J, the gap between germline ends came to 13 bases. The CDR3 is 17 residues long.

The sequenced sample was whole blood. The chain employs TRBV9 and TRBJ2-1; D unclear. The sequence derives from an adult who was a healthcare worker with PCR-confirmed SARS-CoV-2 infection or an uninfected control (not recorded which). CDR3 sequence reads: CASSVGSFRSSYNEQFF. The CDR3 DNA is TGTGCCAGCAGCGTAGGATCTTTTCGTTCCTCCTACAATGAGCAGTTCTTC.